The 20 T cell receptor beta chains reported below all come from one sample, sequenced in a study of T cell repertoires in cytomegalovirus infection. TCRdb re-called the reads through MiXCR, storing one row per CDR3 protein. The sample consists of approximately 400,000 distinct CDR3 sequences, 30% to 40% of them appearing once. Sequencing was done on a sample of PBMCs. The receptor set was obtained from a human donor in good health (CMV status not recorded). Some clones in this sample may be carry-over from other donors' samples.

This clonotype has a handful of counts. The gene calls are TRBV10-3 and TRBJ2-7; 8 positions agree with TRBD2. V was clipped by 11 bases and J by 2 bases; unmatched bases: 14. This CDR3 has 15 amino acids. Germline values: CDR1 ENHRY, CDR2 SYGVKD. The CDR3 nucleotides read TGTGCCGCCCGGGCCGGTAGCGGGGTAGCCTACGAGCAGTACTTC. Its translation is CAARAGSGVAYEQYF.

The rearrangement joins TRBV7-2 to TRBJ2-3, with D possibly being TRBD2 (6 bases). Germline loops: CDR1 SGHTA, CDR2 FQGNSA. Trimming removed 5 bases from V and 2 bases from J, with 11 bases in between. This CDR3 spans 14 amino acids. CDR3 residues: CASSTWDFTDTQYF. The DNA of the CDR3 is TGTGCCAGCAGCACCTGGGACTTCACAGATACGCAGTATTTT.

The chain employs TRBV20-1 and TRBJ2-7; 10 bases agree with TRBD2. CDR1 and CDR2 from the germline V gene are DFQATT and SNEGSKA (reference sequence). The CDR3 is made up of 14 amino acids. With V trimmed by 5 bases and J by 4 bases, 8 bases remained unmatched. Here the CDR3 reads CSAPHLAGAYEQYF. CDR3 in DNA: TGCAGTGCTCCCCATCTAGCGGGGGCTTACGAGCAGTACTTC.

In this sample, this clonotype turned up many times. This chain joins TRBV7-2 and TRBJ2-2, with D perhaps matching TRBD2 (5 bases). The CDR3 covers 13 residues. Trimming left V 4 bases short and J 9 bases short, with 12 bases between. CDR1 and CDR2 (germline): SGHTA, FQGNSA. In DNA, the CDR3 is TGTGCCAGCAGCTCCCGGACTTATAGGGAGCTGTTTTTT. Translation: CASSSRTYRELFF.

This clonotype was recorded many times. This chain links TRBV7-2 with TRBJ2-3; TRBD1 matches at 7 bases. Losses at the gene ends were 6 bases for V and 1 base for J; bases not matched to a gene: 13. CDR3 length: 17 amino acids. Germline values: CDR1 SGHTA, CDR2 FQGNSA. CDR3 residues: CASRPFGGQDRTDTQYF. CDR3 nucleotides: TGTGCCAGCAGACCATTCGGTGGACAGGACCGCACAGATACGCAGTATTTT.

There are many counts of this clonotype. This CDR3 reads CASSRTVPDTQYF. Written as DNA, the CDR3 is TGTGCCAGCAGTAGGACGGTCCCAGATACGCAGTATTTT. The chain is built from TRBV28 and TRBJ2-3; no clear D. This CDR3 is 13 amino acids long. Deletions cut 5 bases from V and 4 bases from J, with 10 bases between. CDR1 is MDHEN and CDR2 is SYDVKM in the germline V gene.

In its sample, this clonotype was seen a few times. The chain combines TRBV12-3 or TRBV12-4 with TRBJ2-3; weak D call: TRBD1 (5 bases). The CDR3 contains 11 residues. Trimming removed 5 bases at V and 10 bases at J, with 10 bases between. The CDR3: CASSPKGSQYF. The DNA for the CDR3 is TGTGCCAGCAGTCCCAAGGGGTCGCAGTATTTT.

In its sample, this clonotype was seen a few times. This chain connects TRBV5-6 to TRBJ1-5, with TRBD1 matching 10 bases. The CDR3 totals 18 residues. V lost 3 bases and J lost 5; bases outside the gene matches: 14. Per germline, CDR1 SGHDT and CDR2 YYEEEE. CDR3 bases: TGTGCCAGCAGCTCCACCGGGACAGGGGCGGCCGCTCATCAGCCCCAGCATTTT. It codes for CASSSTGTGAAAHQPQHF.

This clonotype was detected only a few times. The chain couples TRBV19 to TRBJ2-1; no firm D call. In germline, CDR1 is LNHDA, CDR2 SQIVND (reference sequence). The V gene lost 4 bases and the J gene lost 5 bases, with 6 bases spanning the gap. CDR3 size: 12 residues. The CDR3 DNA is TGTGCCAGTAGTAACCAGAACAATGAGCAGTTCTTC. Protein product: CASSNQNNEQFF.

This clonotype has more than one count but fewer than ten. The DNA for the CDR3 is TGTGCCACCCTCGGGACTAGCGGCCTCACAGATACGCAGTATTTT. Translating it yields CATLGTSGLTDTQYF. The genes are TRBV2 and TRBJ2-3; 11 bases map to TRBD2. Germline trimming cut 10 bases from V and 2 bases from J; bases unmatched to any gene: 8. The germline gives CDR1 SNHLY, CDR2 FYNNEI. CDR3 length: 15 residues.

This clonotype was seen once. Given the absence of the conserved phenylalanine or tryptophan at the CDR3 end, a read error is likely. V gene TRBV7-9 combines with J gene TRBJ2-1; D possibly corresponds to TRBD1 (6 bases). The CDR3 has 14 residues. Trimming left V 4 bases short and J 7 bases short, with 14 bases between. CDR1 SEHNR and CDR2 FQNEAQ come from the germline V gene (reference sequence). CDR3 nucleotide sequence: TGTGCCAGCAGCTCCGGCCAGGGGTGGAATGAGCAGTTCTTA. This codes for CASSSGQGWNEQFL.

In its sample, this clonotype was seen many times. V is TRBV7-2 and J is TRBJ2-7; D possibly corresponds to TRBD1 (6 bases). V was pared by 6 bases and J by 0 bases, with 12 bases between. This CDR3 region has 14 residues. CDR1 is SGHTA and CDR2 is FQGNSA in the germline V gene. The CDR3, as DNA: TGTGCCAGCAGGCCTCAGGGGTCCTCCTACGAGCAGTACTTC. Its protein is CASRPQGSSYEQYF.

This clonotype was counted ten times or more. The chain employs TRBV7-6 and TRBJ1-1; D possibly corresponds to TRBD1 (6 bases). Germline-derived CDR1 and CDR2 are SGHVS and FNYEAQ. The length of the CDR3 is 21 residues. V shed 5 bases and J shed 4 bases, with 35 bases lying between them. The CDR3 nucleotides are TGTGCCAGCAGCCTCAACTCATTCTTAACAGGGAGCGGTATTAGGGCCACTGAAGCTTTCTTT. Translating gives CASSLNSFLTGSGIRATEAFF.

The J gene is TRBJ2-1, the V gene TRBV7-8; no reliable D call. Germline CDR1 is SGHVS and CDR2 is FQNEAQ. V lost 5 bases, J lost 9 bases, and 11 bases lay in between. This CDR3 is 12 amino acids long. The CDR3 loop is CASSAGVTEQFF. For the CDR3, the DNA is TGTGCCAGCAGCGCAGGAGTTACTGAGCAGTTCTTC.

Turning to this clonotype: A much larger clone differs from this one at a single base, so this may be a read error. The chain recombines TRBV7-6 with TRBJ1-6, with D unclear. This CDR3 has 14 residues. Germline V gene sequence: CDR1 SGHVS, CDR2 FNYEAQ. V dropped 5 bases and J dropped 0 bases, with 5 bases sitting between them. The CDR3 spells CASSTSSYNSPLHF. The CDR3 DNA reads TGTGCCAGCAGCACTAGCTCCTATAATTCACCCCTCCACTTT.

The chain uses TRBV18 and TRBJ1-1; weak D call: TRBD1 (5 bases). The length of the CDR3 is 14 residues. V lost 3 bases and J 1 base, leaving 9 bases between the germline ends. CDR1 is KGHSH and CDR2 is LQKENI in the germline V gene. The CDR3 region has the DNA TGTGCCAGCTCACCCCTGGGGGAGAACACTGAAGCTTTCTTT. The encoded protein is CASSPLGENTEAFF.

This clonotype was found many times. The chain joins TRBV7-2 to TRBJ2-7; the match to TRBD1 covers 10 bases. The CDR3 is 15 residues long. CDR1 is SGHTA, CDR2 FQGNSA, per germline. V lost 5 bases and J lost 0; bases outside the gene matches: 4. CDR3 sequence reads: CASSPGTGASYEQYF. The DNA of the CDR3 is TGTGCCAGCAGCCCTGGGACAGGGGCCTCCTACGAGCAGTACTTC.

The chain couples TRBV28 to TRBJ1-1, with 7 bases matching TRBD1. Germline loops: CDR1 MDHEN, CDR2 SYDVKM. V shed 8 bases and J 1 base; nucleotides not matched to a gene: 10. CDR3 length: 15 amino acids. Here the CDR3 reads CASQPPGQRNTEAFF. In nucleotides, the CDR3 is TGTGCCAGCCAACCCCCGGGACAGAGGAACACTGAAGCTTTCTTT.

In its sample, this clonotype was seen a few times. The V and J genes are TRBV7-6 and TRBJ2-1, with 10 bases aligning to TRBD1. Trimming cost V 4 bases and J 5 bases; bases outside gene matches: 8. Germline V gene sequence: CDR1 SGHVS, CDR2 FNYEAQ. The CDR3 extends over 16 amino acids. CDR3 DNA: TGTGCCAGCAGCTGGGGACAGGGGAGGAAGGACAATGAGCAGTTCTTC. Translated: CASSWGQGRKDNEQFF.

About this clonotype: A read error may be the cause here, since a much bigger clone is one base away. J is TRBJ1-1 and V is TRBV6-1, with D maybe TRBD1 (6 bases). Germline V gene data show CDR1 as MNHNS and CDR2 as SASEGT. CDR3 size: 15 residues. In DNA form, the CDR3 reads TGTGGCAGCAGTGAAGGACGGTGGGGGCCTACTGAAGCTTTCTTT. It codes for CGSSEGRWGPTEAFF.